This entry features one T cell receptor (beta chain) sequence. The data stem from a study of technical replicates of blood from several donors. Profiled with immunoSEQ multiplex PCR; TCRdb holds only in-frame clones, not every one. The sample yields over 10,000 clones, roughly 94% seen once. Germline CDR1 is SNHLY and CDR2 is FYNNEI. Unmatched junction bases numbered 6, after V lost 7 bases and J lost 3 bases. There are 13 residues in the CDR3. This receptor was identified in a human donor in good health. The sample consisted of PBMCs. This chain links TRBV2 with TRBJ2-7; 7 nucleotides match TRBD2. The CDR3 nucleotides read TGTGCCAGCACCTTGGGGAGGGACTACGAGCAGTACTTC. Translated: CASTLGRDYEQYF.